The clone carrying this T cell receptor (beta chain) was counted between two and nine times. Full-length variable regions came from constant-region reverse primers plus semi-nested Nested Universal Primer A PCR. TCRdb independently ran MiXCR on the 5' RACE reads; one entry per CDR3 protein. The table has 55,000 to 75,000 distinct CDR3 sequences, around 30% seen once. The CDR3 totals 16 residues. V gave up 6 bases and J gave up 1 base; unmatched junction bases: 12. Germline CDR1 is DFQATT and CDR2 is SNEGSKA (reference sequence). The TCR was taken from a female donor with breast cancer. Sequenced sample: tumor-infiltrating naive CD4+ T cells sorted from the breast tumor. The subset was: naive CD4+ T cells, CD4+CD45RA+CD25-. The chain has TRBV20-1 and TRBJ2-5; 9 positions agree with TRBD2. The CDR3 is CSARSGLAGPQETQYF. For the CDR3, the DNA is TGCAGTGCCAGGAGCGGGCTAGCGGGGCCCCAAGAGACCCAGTACTTC.